The present entry profiles one T cell receptor beta chain with its context. The target of this receptor is not known. Qualities for individual bases were not recorded, and no much larger clone is one base off. Synthetic TCR analog templates were spiked into each PCR to estimate absolute template abundance from read counts. TCRbeta CDR3 regions were amplified from genomic DNA with bias-controlled V and J gene primers using the immunoSEQ assay. Sequencing of rearranged TCRbeta segments was performed at approximately 20X coverage. In the authors' own workflow: Sequencing errors were corrected by clustering and CDR3s were annotated against IMGT to assign V, D and J genes. Out-of-frame and stop-codon sequences were excluded, and only productive TCRbeta rearrangements were used in downstream analyses. Clonality was computed as one minus Shannon entropy normalized by the log of the number of unique productive sequences. Clones differing between time points or between blood and tumor were identified using Fisher's exact test with Benjamini-Hochberg correction, with an adjusted p below 0.01 applied as the threshold. Not all clones reach the TCRdb copy of this immuneACCESS table, which keeps in-frame sequences only. Checked studies attribute under half of the gap to unresolved V genes and leave the rest unexplained. For V, J and clone size, that table is used; D and trimming come from the DNA. Recorded for this sample are roughly 17,000 clones; roughly 87% of them occurred a single time. The biggest ten clones account for just under 6% of the sample.

The data originate from a study of PD-L1 blockade in urothelial cancer (dated by TCRdb to 2017 to 2019). With respect to the entire study: Therapy was started in the mid-2010s for all patients, and atezolizumab 1,200 mg was administered intravenously every 3 weeks. Blood samples were analyzed at two time points: 3 weeks after treatment start (second dose) and 6 weeks after treatment start. Whole exome sequencing and RNA sequencing of pretreatment tumors were performed alongside TCR sequencing in the same patients. About 90% of the 29 patients were identified as males with urothelial cancer of bladder origin, and a prior smoking history was reported by 18 of 29 patients. Roughly 9 patients reached durable clinical benefit, while some 20 patients did not. The study was an exploratory multi-omic analysis of somatic, immune and clinical correlates of response to PD-L1 blockade with atezolizumab in urothelial cancer. Over 28 patients had pretreatment blood TCR-seq, roughly 24 had at least one posttreatment blood collection, and roughly 24 had tumor TCR-seq. Blood samples yielded a median of around 130,000 T cells and tens of thousands of unique TCRs, with median clonality approximately 0.08. TCR sequencing covered pretreatment tumor samples and matched, serially collected peripheral blood taken before and after atezolizumab treatment. Durable clinical benefit meant progression-free survival longer than 6 months, and TCR features were also tested against progression-free and overall survival. An ECOG performance status of 0 or 1 was recorded for the patients, and 0 to 3 prior chemotherapy regimens had been received by the patients. What the work shows at the level of the full study, not this receptor alone: Improved progression-free and overall survival was found to be associated with pretreatment peripheral blood TCR clonality below the median. Because of the small sample size (n ≈ 30) and the many exploratory analyses performed, the results are intended to be regarded as hypothesis-generating. At 3 weeks after the start of treatment, tumor-associated TCR clones in peripheral blood had expanded more in patients with durable benefit (n of about 22, p = 0.022).

A total of 29 patients with locally advanced or metastatic urothelial carcinoma, treated at Memorial Sloan Kettering on a trial protocol, made up the cohort. Peripheral blood mononuclear cells were collected from each patient pretreatment and during treatment, giving between 1 and 8 total time points per patient. The Qiagen DNeasy Blood extraction kit was used to purify genomic DNA from total PBMCs and tumor samples. PBMCs were collected pretreatment and during treatment, and were isolated and stored as previously described. Germline trimming amounts to 1 base on V and 5 bases on J, with 15 as the count of junction bases outside the gene matches. Inclusive of the bounding cysteine and phenylalanine, the CDR3 is 19 residues long. The retained sequence is limited to the CDR3, 57 bases, with the frame set at the first base. Per the germline V gene, MGHRA is the CDR1 and YSYEKL is the CDR2.

The sequence derives from a man in his forties or fifties with urothelial cancer. The rearranged chain carries TRBV4-1 and TRBJ2-5; 11 bases in between match TRBD2. Sequenced material: PBMCs, taken around atezolizumab (anti-PD-L1) treatment. The CDR3 corresponds to CASSQAKGLAVITGETQYF. The nucleotide sequence is given as TGCGCCAGCAGCCAAGCTAAGGGACTAGCGGTCATCACGGGGGAGACCCAGTACTTC.